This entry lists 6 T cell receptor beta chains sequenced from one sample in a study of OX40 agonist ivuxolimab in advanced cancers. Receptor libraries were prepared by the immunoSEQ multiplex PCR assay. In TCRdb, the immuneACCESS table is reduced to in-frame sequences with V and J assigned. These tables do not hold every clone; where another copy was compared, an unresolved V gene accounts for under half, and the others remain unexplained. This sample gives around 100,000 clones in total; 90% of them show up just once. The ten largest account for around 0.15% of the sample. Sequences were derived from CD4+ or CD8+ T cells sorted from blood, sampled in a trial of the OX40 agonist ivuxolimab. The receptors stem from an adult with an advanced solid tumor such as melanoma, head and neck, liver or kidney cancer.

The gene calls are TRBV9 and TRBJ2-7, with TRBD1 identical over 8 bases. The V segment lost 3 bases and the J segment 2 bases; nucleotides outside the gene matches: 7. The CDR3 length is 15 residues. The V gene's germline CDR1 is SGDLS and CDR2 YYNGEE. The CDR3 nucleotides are TGTGCCAGCAGCGCAGTCGGACAGGGACCCTACGAGCAGTACTTC. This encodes CASSAVGQGPYEQYF.

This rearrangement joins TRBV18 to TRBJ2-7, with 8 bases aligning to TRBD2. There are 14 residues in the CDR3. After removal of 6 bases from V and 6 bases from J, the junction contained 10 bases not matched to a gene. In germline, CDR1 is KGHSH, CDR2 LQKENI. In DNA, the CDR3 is TGTGCCAGCTCCATCTCCGGGACTAGATCCGAGCAGTACTTC. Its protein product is CASSISGTRSEQYF.

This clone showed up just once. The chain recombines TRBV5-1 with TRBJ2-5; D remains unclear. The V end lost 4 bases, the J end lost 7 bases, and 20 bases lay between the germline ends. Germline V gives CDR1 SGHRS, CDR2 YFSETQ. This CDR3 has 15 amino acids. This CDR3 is CASSPSLNAERTQYF. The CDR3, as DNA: TGCGCCAGCAGCCCCTCATTAAACGCAGAGAGGACCCAGTACTTC.

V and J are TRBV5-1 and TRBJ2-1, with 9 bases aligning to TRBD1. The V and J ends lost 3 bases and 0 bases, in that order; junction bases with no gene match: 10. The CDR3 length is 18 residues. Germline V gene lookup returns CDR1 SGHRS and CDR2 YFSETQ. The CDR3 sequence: CASSSGAGTGSSYNEQFF. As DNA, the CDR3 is TGCGCCAGCAGCTCGGGGGCCGGGACAGGGAGCTCCTACAATGAGCAGTTCTTC.

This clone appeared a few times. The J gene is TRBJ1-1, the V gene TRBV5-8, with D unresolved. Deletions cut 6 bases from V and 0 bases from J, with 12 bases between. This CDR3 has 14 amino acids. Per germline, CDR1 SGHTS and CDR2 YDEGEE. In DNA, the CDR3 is TGTGCCAGCACCATCCGAACAGTGAACACTGAAGCTTTCTTT. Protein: CASTIRTVNTEAFF.

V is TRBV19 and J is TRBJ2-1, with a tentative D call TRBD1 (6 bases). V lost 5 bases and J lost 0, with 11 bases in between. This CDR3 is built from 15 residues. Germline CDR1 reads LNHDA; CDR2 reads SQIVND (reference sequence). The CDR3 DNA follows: TGTGCCAGTAGTGAGGGGGTTTTCTCCTACAATGAGCAGTTCTTC. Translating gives CASSEGVFSYNEQFF. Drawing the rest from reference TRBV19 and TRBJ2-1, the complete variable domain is DGGITQSPKYLFRKEGQNVTLSCEQNLNHDAMYWYRQDPGQGLRLIYYSQIVNDFQKGDIAEGYSVSREKKESFPLTVTSAQKNPTAFYLCASSEGVFSYNEQFFGPGTRLTVL.